The rows below give T cell receptor beta chains drawn from one sample of a study. MiXCR, applied by TCRdb to the RT-PCR reads, yields one record per CDR3 protein. The profile shows around 700,000 distinct CDR3 sequences, approximately 15% of them singletons. The material sequenced was memory CD4+ T cells from blood. These receptors came from a female donor in good health, serving as a healthy control. Both conserved end residues are part of each CDR3. Fields, in order: J gene, V gene, clone size, CDR3 protein. A clone size is listed for some rows: how often the clone was seen (once, few, many), or a class if it is expanded.

J: TRBJ1-4
V: TRBV29-1
size: many
CDR3: CSAGTGNEKLFF

J: TRBJ2-2
V: TRBV27
size: -
CDR3: CASRTRFPTGAVITGELFF

J: TRBJ2-4
V: TRBV6-2/TRBV6-3
size: -
CDR3: CASIPGTGRAKNIQYF

J: TRBJ2-7
V: TRBV6-2/TRBV6-3
size: few
CDR3: CASSYNGPDAYEQYF

J: TRBJ2-7
V: TRBV6-2/TRBV6-3
size: many
CDR3: CASSDSGSAGYEQYF

J: TRBJ2-1
V: TRBV4-1
size: few
CDR3: CASSQVGTSFTYNEQFF

J: TRBJ1-2
V: TRBV12-3/TRBV12-4
size: -
CDR3: CTSRGQGVRRYGYTF

J: TRBJ1-1
V: TRBV6-5
size: many
CDR3: CATILWTEAFF

J: TRBJ1-2
V: TRBV6-5
size: many
CDR3: CASSYVRTGGGYGYTF

J: TRBJ2-1
V: TRBV29-1
size: few
CDR3: CSVLLWEQFF

J: TRBJ2-7
V: TRBV9
size: -
CDR3: CASSVDVAVDDEQYF

J: TRBJ2-3
V: TRBV5-6
size: -
CDR3: CASSLRLVGVGDTQYF

J: TRBJ2-2
V: TRBV6-2/TRBV6-3
size: few
CDR3: CASSSRGPGFGELFF

J: TRBJ2-1
V: TRBV28
size: few
CDR3: CASSTSNYNEQFF

J: TRBJ1-5
V: TRBV7-2
size: -
CDR3: CASSPRGYSNQPQHF

J: TRBJ2-4
V: TRBV4-3
size: many
CDR3: CASSPFTVSGQAKNIQYF

J: TRBJ2-1
V: TRBV2
size: few
CDR3: CASNPDNYNEQFF

J: TRBJ1-1
V: TRBV5-1
size: few
CDR3: CASSLVPEGTEAFF

J: TRBJ1-1
V: TRBV6-5
size: many
CDR3: CASSRLGLEAFF

J: TRBJ1-2
V: TRBV6-5
size: many
CDR3: CASNPAPPTDGYTF

J: TRBJ1-2
V: TRBV4-3
size: many
CDR3: CASSQDPLSSGYTF

J: TRBJ2-1
V: TRBV6-5
size: many
CDR3: CASSYGRSNLYNEQFF

J: TRBJ1-1
V: TRBV6-5
size: few
CDR3: CASSYSGQGWMGTEAFF

J: TRBJ2-2
V: TRBV28
size: few
CDR3: CASTAGNTGELFF

J: TRBJ2-1
V: TRBV7-2
size: many
CDR3: CASSPTSGNNEQFF

J: TRBJ2-7
V: TRBV7-2
size: -
CDR3: CASSSGTSGVELYF

J: TRBJ1-1
V: TRBV9
size: -
CDR3: CASSVGAVNTEAFF

J: TRBJ1-2
V: TRBV24-1
size: -
CDR3: CATSETGTAINGYTF

J: TRBJ2-1
V: TRBV3-1
size: -
CDR3: CASSQVVSGGALGHEQFF

J: TRBJ1-2
V: TRBV27
size: -
CDR3: CASSLWEGARGYTF

J: TRBJ1-3
V: TRBV7-9
size: few
CDR3: CASSLVLTSYSGNTIYF

J: TRBJ2-7
V: TRBV20-1
size: few
CDR3: CSVERGSSYEQYF

J: TRBJ1-5
V: TRBV7-2
size: -
CDR3: CANPSPGGDQPQHF

J: TRBJ2-3
V: TRBV28
size: few
CDR3: CAIAPGARTDTQYF

J: TRBJ2-1
V: TRBV13
size: -
CDR3: CASSLGEAGGNEQFF

J: TRBJ2-1
V: TRBV6-2/TRBV6-3
size: -
CDR3: CASRGGGGSWNEQFF

J: TRBJ2-7
V: TRBV6-6
size: few
CDR3: CASSYSPGDEQYF

J: -
V: TRBV7-3
size: once
CDR3: CASSSDRDNEQYF

J: TRBJ2-7
V: TRBV27
size: -
CDR3: CASSALGTTYEQYF

J: TRBJ2-2
V: TRBV5-1
size: few
CDR3: CASSLKGLAGGTGELFF

J: TRBJ1-4
V: TRBV4-3
size: -
CDR3: CASSQEAQGNEKLFF